The 13 T cell receptor beta chains below all came from one sample that was sequenced in a study of blood T cell repertoires in COVID-19. Generated by immunoSEQ multiplex PCR, the TCRdb table keeps only in-frame clones and is missing some. Of about 190,000 clones in the sample, roughly 89% were seen once. The sequenced sample consisted of peripheral blood. The receptor set was obtained from a man aged 45 to 65 with acute or convalescent COVID-19.

J is TRBJ2-2 and V is TRBV7-3; the match to TRBD2 covers 7 bases. CDR1 SGHTA and CDR2 FQGTGA come from the germline V gene. CDR3 size: 15 residues. Germline trimming cut 5 bases from V and 6 bases from J; bases unmatched to any gene: 9. CDR3: CASSPAGSPAGELFF. The CDR3 DNA sequence: TGTGCCAGCAGCCCAGCGGGGAGCCCGGCCGGGGAGCTGTTTTTT.

The table lists this clone with a few counts. The gene calls are TRBV4-1 and TRBJ1-5; 11 bases align to TRBD1. Germline trimming cut 2 bases from V and 3 bases from J; bases unmatched to any gene: 12. The CDR3 spans 19 residues. CDR1 and CDR2 from the germline V gene are MGHRA and YSYEKL. CDR3 sequence: CASSQRDWTGGRVNQPQHF. The CDR3 bases are TGCGCCAGCAGCCAACGCGACTGGACAGGGGGCCGAGTCAATCAGCCCCAGCATTTT.

The chain links TRBV28 to TRBJ2-2; D call uncertain. V shed 4 bases and J shed 3 bases, with 3 bases lying between them. The germline gives CDR1 MDHEN, CDR2 SYDVKM. The CDR3 runs to 12 residues. CDR3 DNA: TGTGCCAGCAGTTCTGACACCGGGGAGCTGTTTTTT. Translating gives CASSSDTGELFF.

The V and J genes are TRBV5-5 and TRBJ2-7; 10 bases map to TRBD1. V was pared by 0 bases and J by 3 bases, with 9 bases of the junction left unmatched. The CDR3 is 17 residues long. Germline V gene data show CDR1 as SGHKS and CDR2 as YYEKEE (reference sequence). The CDR3 bases are TGTGCCAGCAGCTTGGGGCCGCGAGGGACAGGGGACTACGAGCAGTACGTC. This encodes CASSLGPRGTGDYEQYV.

This clone was recorded only once. V gene TRBV11-2 combines with J gene TRBJ2-7, with D unclear. V dropped 4 bases and J dropped 1 base, with 11 bases sitting between them. In germline, CDR1 is SGHAT, CDR2 FQNNGV. CDR3 size: 14 residues. CDR3 protein: CASSSLGVSYEQYF. The CDR3 nucleotides are TGTGCCAGCAGCTCTCTAGGTGTATCCTACGAGCAGTACTTC.

V is TRBV28 and J is TRBJ2-4; D is perhaps TRBD1 (5 bases). With 3 bases removed from V and 0 bases from J, the gap between germline ends came to 18 bases. In germline, CDR1 is MDHEN, CDR2 SYDVKM. This CDR3 is 18 amino acids long. This CDR3 is CASSLRRTGDGAKNIQYF. In DNA, the CDR3 is TGTGCCAGCAGTTTGAGGAGAACAGGCGACGGAGCCAAAAACATTCAGTACTTC.

This CDR3 is CASSLVQGNNSPLHF. For the CDR3, the DNA is TGTGCCAGCAGCTTAGTACAGGGCAATAATTCACCCCTCCACTTT. The rearrangement links TRBV7-2 to TRBJ1-6; TRBD1 might be the D (6 bases). V lost 1 base, J lost 5 bases, and 9 bases lay in between. Per the germline V gene, CDR1 is SGHTA and CDR2 is FQGNSA. The CDR3 length is 15 residues.

The chain couples TRBV7-8 to TRBJ2-7, with 7 bases identical to TRBD1. CDR3 length: 15 residues. Germline V gene data show CDR1 as SGHVS and CDR2 as FQNEAQ. The V gene end was trimmed by 5 bases and the J gene end by 8 bases; junction bases not matched to a gene: 15. CDR3 protein: CASSPRGTDPLQQYF. CDR3 in DNA: TGTGCCAGCAGCCCCAGGGGGACAGACCCCCTCCAGCAGTACTTC.

This sequence joins TRBV12-5 and TRBJ2-3, with 7 positions matching TRBD2. The V and J ends lost 3 bases and 0 bases, in that order; junction bases with no gene match: 3. This CDR3 has 15 amino acids. The germline V gene has CDR1 LGHNT and CDR2 FRNRAP. In nucleotides, the CDR3 is TGTGCTAGTGGTTTAGGGGAGGGCAGCACAGATACGCAGTATTTT. It codes for CASGLGEGSTDTQYF.

Regarding this clone: The same CDR3 arises from other DNA sequences in this sample as well. This chain links TRBV5-1 with TRBJ1-2; no firm D call. V lost 4 bases, J lost 2 bases, and 6 bases lay in between. CDR1 SGHRS and CDR2 YFSETQ come from the germline V gene. The CDR3 is 12 residues long. The CDR3 DNA follows: TGCGCCAGCAGCGGGCAGAACTATGGCTACACCTTC. Translation gives CASSGQNYGYTF.

J is TRBJ1-6 and V is TRBV2; the match to TRBD1 covers 7 bases. CDR1 SNHLY and CDR2 FYNNEI come from the germline V gene. V shed 3 bases and J 9 bases; nucleotides not matched to a gene: 8. CDR3 length equals 15 residues. CDR3 sequence: CASSEDRGRGSPLHF. CDR3 nucleotide sequence: TGTGCCAGCAGTGAGGATAGGGGGCGAGGTTCACCCCTCCACTTT.

The chain is built from TRBV6-5 and TRBJ1-1; D gene uncertain. The germline V gene encodes CDR1 MNHEY and CDR2 SVGAGI. V was cut by 6 bases and J by 2 bases, with 10 bases left in between. The CDR3 extends over 13 amino acids. Here the CDR3 DNA reads TGTGCCAGCAGCTTCCGGACTAACACTGAAGCTTTCTTT. Translating gives CASSFRTNTEAFF.

The rearrangement links TRBV27 to TRBJ2-1; 10 bases line up with TRBD2. The germline gives CDR1 MNHEY, CDR2 SMNVEV (reference sequence). This CDR3 comprises 16 residues. J lost 7 bases, V lost 5 bases, and 11 bases had no gene match. Here the CDR3 DNA reads TGTGCCAGCAGTCCGGGACTAGCGCGAGCGCTAAATGAGCAGTTCTTC. This gives the protein CASSPGLARALNEQFF.